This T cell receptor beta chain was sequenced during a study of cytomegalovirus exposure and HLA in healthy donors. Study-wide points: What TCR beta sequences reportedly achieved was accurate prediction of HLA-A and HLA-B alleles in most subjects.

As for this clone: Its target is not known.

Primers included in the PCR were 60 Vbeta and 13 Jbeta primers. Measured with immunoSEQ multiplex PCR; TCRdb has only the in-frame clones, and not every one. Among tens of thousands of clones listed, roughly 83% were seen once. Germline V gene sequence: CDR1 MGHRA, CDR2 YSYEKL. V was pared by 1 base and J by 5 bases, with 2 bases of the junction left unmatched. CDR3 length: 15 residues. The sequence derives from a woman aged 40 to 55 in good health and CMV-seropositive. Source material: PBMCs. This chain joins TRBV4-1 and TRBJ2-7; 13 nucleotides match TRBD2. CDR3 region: CASSQVTSGGDEQYF. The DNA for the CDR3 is TGCGCCAGCAGCCAAGTAACTAGCGGGGGGGACGAGCAGTACTTC.